The clone carrying this T cell receptor beta chain was detected once. The CDR3 length is 14 residues. The ends were cut back, 8 bases at V and 4 bases at J, with 16 bases in the middle. Germline V gene sequence: CDR1 SNHLY, CDR2 FYNNEI. The data were taken from a study of blood T cell repertoires in COVID-19. At the level of the study: Samples came from the United States, Italy and Spain, spanning acute and convalescent COVID-19. PBMCs, B-cell-depleted T cells, or T cells provided the cDNA or gDNA that made up the material.

Only in-frame clones appear in the TCRdb table, and some are missing; sequencing was by immunoSEQ multiplex PCR. This sample has fewer than 250,000 clones, with about 85% found just once. V gene TRBV2 combines with J gene TRBJ2-3; D is possibly TRBD2 (6 bases). This receptor was taken from a woman in her sixties with active or convalescent COVID-19. Sequenced material: peripheral blood. CDR3 residues: CASGNGGKADTQYF. The CDR3 DNA is TGTGCCAGCGGGAACGGCGGGAAGGCAGATACGCAGTATTTT.